This TCR beta chain comes out of a study of T cells in Graves' hyperthyroidism and ophthalmopathy. This clonotype appeared many times. RNA transcripts gave rise to amplified TCR beta CDR3 regions. TCR CDR3 underwent first-round RT-PCR with the HTBI primer set. TCRdb re-called the multiplex PCR reads with MiXCR, one entry per CDR3 protein. The data show 300,000 to 350,000 distinct CDR3 sequences, approximately 15% seen once. The TCR comes from a woman aged 25 to 39 with Graves' hyperthyroidism. Sequencing was done on a sample of blood.

CDR3 coding DNA: TGTGCCAGCAGCTTAGCCCTTACTGAAGCTTTCTTT. The encoded protein is CASSLALTEAFF. The V and J genes are TRBV7-8 and TRBJ1-1, with D hard to call. The germline gives CDR1 SGHVS, CDR2 FQNEAQ. The CDR3 is 12 residues long. V shed 0 bases and J shed 5 bases, with 4 bases lying between them.